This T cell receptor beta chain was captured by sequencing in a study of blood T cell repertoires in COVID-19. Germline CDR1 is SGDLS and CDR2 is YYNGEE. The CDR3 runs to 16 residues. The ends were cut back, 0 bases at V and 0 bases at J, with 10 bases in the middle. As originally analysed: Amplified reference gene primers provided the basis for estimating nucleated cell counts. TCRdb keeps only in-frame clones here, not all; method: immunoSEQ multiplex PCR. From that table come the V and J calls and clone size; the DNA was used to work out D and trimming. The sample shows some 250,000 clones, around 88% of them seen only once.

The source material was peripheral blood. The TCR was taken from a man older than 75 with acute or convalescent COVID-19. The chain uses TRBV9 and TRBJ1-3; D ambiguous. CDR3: CASSVGSTASGNTIYF. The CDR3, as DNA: TGTGCCAGCAGCGTAGGCAGTACCGCCTCTGGAAACACCATATATTTT. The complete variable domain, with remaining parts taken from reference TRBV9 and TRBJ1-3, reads DSGVTQTPKHLITATGQRVTLRCSPRSGDLSVYWYQQSLDQGLQFLIQYYNGEERAKGNILERFSAQQFPDLHSELNLSSLELGDSALYFCASSVGSTASGNTIYFGEGSWLTVV.